Described below is a single T cell receptor beta chain sequence and its context. Using its own MiXCR run on the PCR reads, TCRdb lists one record per CDR3 protein. The repertoire holds tens of thousands of distinct CDR3 sequences, with about a third as singletons. Naive CD8 sequencing libraries were generated from 20,000 to 1,000,000 sorted cells, with 10%, 30% or 50% RNA as input. Deletions cut 3 bases from V and 8 bases from J, with 14 bases between. Germline V CDR1 and CDR2: SQVTM, ANQGSEA. The CDR3 totals 13 residues. This entry comes from a study of molecular identifiers for immune sequencing clone quantification.

The material sequenced was naive CD8+ T cells from blood, with Jurkat cell RNA spiked in. Regarding subset: FACS-sorted CD8+CD4-CCR7+CD45RA+ naive T cells. The origin of this receptor is a human donor in good health. Some libraries in this study had Jurkat cell RNA spiked in. This sequence joins TRBV29-1 and TRBJ2-1, with D perhaps TRBD2 (5 bases). CDR3 in amino acids: CSVDTGLDYEQFF. The CDR3 bases are TGCAGCGTTGACACCGGACTCGACTATGAGCAGTTCTTC.